Sequencing of this T cell receptor beta chain was carried out in a study of response to subunit inactivated influenza vaccine. Findings and limits, study-wide: The authors suggested that few new T cells are recruited per seasonal influenza vaccination.

This clonotype showed up many times. The target antigen is unknown. Using its own MiXCR run on the RT-PCR reads, TCRdb lists one record per CDR3 protein. Of hundreds of thousands of distinct CDR3 sequences in the sample, 7.6% were seen once. Deletions cut 3 bases from V and 1 base from J, with 7 bases between. The CDR3 covers 13 residues. The germline V gene encodes CDR1 DFQATT and CDR2 SNEGSKA (reference sequence). The sequenced sample was PBMCs from blood, obtained around 25 months after vaccination. The V gene is TRBV20-1, the J gene TRBJ1-5; D is ambiguous. The sequence derives from a man aged 45-69 years who received an inactivated influenza vaccine. This chain's CDR3 is CSASSTSNQPQHF. CDR3 in DNA: TGCAGTGCTAGTTCCACAAGCAATCAGCCCCAGCATTTT.